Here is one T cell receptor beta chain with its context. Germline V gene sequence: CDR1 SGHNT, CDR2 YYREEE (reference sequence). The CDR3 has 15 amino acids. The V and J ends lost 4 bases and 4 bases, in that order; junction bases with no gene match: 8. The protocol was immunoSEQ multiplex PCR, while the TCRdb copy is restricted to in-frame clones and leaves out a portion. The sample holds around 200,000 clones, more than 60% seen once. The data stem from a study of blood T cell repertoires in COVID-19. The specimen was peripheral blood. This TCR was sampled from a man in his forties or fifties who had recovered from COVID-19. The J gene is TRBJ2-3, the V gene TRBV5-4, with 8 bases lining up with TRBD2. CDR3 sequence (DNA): TGTGCCAGCAGCAGGGGGGCGGGAGGTGCAGATACGCAGTATTTT. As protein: CASSRGAGGADTQYF. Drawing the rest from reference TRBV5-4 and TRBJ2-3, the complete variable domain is ETGVTQSPTHLIKTRGQQVTLRCSSQSGHNTVSWYQQALGQGPQFIFQYYREEENGRGNFPPRFSGLQFPNYSSELNVNALELDDSALYLCASSRGAGGADTQYFGPGTRLTVL.